The 8 T cell receptor beta chains presented below share a single source sample, sequenced in a study of post-analysis software for immune sequencing data. Study-level results: Among several TRBV segments more frequent in patients than controls were TRBV5-6, TRBV5-1 and TRBV20-1.

Their recognized antigens are unknown. Built from TCR beta cDNA, the libraries had unique molecular identifiers in them. MiXCR, run by TCRdb on the PCR reads, gives a single entry per CDR3 protein. The profile shows about 430,000 distinct CDR3 sequences, approximately 39% of them singletons. Sequencing was done on a sample of blood. The receptors come from a girl aged 2-9 years with multiple sclerosis.

The chain combines TRBV11-2 with TRBJ1-1; D remains ambiguous. The V gene lost 2 bases and the J gene lost 6 bases, with 10 bases spanning the gap. The CDR3 extends over 13 amino acids. Germline-derived CDR1 and CDR2 are SGHAT and FQNNGV. The CDR3: CASSLRRLSEAFF. For the CDR3, the DNA is TGTGCCAGCAGCTTAAGGAGATTGTCTGAAGCTTTCTTT.

This clonotype was seen more than once but under ten times. The J gene is TRBJ2-7, the V gene TRBV6-5, with D unclear. V lost 6 bases to trimming and J lost 1 base, with 10 bases between them. The CDR3 contains 13 residues. The germline V gene encodes CDR1 MNHEY and CDR2 SVGAGI. The CDR3 bases are TGTGCCAGCAGATTAGGGTTTTCCTACGAGCAGTACTTC. It encodes CASRLGFSYEQYF.

The V and J genes are TRBV5-1 and TRBJ2-1, with 11 bases identical to TRBD2. Per germline, CDR1 SGHRS and CDR2 YFSETQ. This CDR3 is built from 16 residues. V lost 3 bases and J lost 7; bases outside the gene matches: 9. CDR3 DNA: TGCGCCAGCAGCTCGTTAGCGGGGGGGCCGGATAATGAGCAGTTCTTC. Encoded protein: CASSSLAGGPDNEQFF.

The chain employs TRBV18 and TRBJ2-7; 7 nucleotides agree with TRBD1. Germline V gene lookup returns CDR1 KGHSH and CDR2 LQKENI. V shed 3 bases, J shed 1 base, and the junction held 6 bases outside the gene matches. The CDR3 is made up of 15 amino acids. Here the CDR3 reads CASSPSGQASYEQYF. CDR3 nucleotide sequence: TGTGCCAGCTCACCGTCCGGACAGGCTTCCTACGAGCAGTACTTC.

CDR3 bases: TGTGCCAGCAGTTTATTACCTATAATAGCGGGGATGACAGATACGCAGTATTTT. Its protein product is CASSLLPIIAGMTDTQYF. The chain employs TRBV27 and TRBJ2-3; 8 bases are a match to TRBD2. Per the germline V gene, CDR1 is MNHEY and CDR2 is SMNVEV (reference sequence). CDR3 size: 18 residues. The trim removed 1 base at V and 3 bases at J, leaving 12 bases unmatched.

The table lists this clonotype with a few counts. The V gene is TRBV7-8, the J gene TRBJ2-3, with unresolved D. Germline CDR1 SGHVS, CDR2 FQNEAQ. The CDR3 spans 16 residues. V was cut by 3 bases and J by 4 bases, with 17 bases left in between. CDR3 sequence: CASSFPYFGFPDTQYF. CDR3 sequence (DNA): TGTGCCAGCAGCTTCCCATATTTCGGGTTTCCAGATACGCAGTATTTT.

The sample holds a few counts of this clonotype. J is TRBJ1-6 and V is TRBV20-1, with D uncertain. V lost 3 bases to trimming and J lost 11 bases, with 14 bases between them. The CDR3 has 13 amino acids. CDR1 is DFQATT and CDR2 is SNEGSKA in the germline V gene (reference sequence). The CDR3 region is CSARGRNYTPLHF. The CDR3 nucleotides read TGCAGTGCTAGGGGCAGGAACTACACACCCCTCCACTTT.

This chain uses TRBV29-1 with TRBJ2-7; TRBD2 matches at 10 bases. The CDR3 is made up of 13 amino acids. V lost 6 bases, J lost 3 bases, and 5 bases stayed unmatched. Germline lookup yields CDR1 SQVTM and CDR2 ANQGSEA. The DNA of the CDR3 is TGCAGCGTACTGACTAGCGGGCGCTACGAGCAGTACTTC. Its translation is CSVLTSGRYEQYF.